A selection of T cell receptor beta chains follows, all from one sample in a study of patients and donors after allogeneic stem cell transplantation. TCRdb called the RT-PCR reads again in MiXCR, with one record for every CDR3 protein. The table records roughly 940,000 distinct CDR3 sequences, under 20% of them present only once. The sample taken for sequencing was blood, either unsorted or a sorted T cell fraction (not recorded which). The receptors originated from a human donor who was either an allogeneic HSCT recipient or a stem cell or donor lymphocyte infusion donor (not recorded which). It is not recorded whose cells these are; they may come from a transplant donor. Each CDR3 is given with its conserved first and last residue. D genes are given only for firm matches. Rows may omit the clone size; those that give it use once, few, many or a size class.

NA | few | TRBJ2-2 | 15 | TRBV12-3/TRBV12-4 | CASKFLQGETGELFF | TGTGCCAGCAAGTTCCTGCAGGGAGAAACCGGGGAGCTGTTTTTT
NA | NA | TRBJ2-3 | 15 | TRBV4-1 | CASSQDQPISDTQYF | TGCGCCAGCAGCCAAGATCAACCCATCTCAGATACGCAGTATTTT
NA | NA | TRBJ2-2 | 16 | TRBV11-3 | CASSLALRTATGELFF | TGTGCCAGCAGCTTAGCTCTCCGGACTGCTACCGGGGAGCTGTTTTTT
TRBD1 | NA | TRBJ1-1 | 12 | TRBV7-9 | CASSIGQGSAFF | TGTGCCAGCAGCATAGGACAGGGATCAGCTTTCTTT
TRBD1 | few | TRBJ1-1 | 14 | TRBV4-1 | CASSQWDRGTEAFF | TGCGCCAGCAGCCAATGGGACAGGGGTACTGAAGCTTTCTTT
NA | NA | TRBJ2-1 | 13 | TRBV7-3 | CASSLSSRGVQVF | TGTGCCAGCAGCTTATCGTCCCGAGGGGTACAGGTCTTC
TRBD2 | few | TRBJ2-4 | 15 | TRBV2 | CASSATSGGPNIQYF | TGTGCCAGCAGTGCGACTAGCGGGGGACCTAACATTCAGTACTTC
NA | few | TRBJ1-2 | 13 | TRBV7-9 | CASSQPGANGYTF | TGTGCCAGCAGCCAACCGGGGGCCAATGGCTACACCTTC
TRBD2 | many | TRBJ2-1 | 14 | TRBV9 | CASSVGGSGYEQFF | TGTGCCAGCAGCGTAGGCGGGAGTGGCTATGAGCAGTTCTTC
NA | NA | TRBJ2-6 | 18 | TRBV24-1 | CATSDLASAPSGANVLTF | TGTGCCACCAGTGATTTGGCTAGCGCACCTTCCGGGGCCAACGTCCTGACTTTC
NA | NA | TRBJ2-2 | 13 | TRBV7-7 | CASSFLDTGELFF | TGTGCCAGCAGCTTTTTAGACACCGGGGAGCTGTTTTTT
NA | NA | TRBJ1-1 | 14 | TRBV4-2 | CASSQDRDSGEAFF | TGTGCCAGCAGCCAAGATCGAGACAGTGGTGAAGCTTTCTTT
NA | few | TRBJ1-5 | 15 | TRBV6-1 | CASSVRGFGNQPQHF | TGTGCCAGCAGTGTACGGGGGTTTGGGAATCAGCCCCAGCATTTT
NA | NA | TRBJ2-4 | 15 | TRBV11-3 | CASSFGTVDRDIQYF | TGTGCCAGCAGCTTCGGGACGGTGGATAGGGACATTCAGTACTTC
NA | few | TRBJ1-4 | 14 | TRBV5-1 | CASSYLGQAEKLFF | TGCGCCAGCAGCTACTTAGGGCAGGCGGAAAAACTGTTTTTT
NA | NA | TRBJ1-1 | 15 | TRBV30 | CAWSVGFGGSTEAFF | TGTGCCTGGAGTGTAGGGTTTGGGGGAAGCACTGAAGCTTTCTTT
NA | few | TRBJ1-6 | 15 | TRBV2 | CASSESQRTLSPLHF | TGTGCCAGCAGTGAATCCCAACGGACTCTCTCACCCCTCCACTTT
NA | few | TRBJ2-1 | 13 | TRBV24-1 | CATGSRTYNEQFF | TGTGCCACCGGGTCTAGGACCTACAATGAGCAGTTCTTC
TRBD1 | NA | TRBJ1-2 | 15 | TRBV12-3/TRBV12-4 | CASSTWDRGSYGYTF | TGTGCCAGCAGTACTTGGGACAGGGGAAGCTATGGCTACACCTTC
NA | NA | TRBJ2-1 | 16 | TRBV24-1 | CATSDVPGRTYNEQFF | TGTGCCACCAGTGATGTTCCGGGACGGACCTACAATGAGCAGTTCTTC
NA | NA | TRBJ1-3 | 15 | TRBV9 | CASSPPGPYGNTIYF | TGTGCCAGCAGCCCCCCGGGCCCTTATGGAAACACCATATATTTT
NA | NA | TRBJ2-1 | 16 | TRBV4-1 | CASSRIGRSPLNEQFF | TGCGCCAGCAGCCGTATCGGACGCTCCCCCCTCAATGAGCAGTTCTTC
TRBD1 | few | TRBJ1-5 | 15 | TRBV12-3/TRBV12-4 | CASSPDRVFNQPQHF | TGTGCCAGCAGTCCGGACAGGGTTTTTAATCAGCCCCAGCATTTT
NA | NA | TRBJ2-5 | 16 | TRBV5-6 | CASSLDLGQYQETQYF | TGTGCCAGCAGCTTGGATCTGGGCCAGTACCAAGAGACCCAGTACTTC
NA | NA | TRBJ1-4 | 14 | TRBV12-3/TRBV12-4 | CASSPQVGSEKLFF | TGTGCCAGCAGTCCCCAGGTCGGATCTGAAAAACTGTTTTTT
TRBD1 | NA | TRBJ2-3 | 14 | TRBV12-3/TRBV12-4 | CASTQDRGTDTQYF | TGTGCCAGCACCCAGGACAGGGGCACAGATACGCAGTATTTT
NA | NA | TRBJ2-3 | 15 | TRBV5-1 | CASSLAWEGTDTQYF | TGCGCCAGCAGCTTGGCGTGGGAGGGCACAGATACGCAGTATTTT
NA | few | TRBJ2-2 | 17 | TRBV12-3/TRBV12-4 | CASGPTGQYRDTGELFF | TGTGCCAGCGGCCCGACAGGCCAGTACAGGGACACCGGGGAGCTGTTTTTT
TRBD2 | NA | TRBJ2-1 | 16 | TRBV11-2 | CASSFLAGGVTDEQFF | TGTGCCAGCAGCTTCCTAGCGGGGGGAGTTACTGATGAGCAGTTCTTC
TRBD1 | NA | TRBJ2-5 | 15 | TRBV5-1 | CATGTGIGGRETQYF | TGCGCCACGGGGACAGGGATCGGGGGAAGAGAGACCCAGTACTTC
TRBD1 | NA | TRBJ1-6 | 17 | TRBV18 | CASSLQGFSSYNSPLHF | TGTGCCAGCTCATTACAGGGGTTCAGCTCCTATAATTCACCCCTCCACTTT
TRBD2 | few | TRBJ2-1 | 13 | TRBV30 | CAWSVRGGVEQFF | TGTGCCTGGAGTGTACGGGGGGGCGTTGAGCAGTTCTTC
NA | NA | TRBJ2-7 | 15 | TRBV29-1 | CSVDLVTRGSYEQYF | TGCAGCGTTGATTTGGTGACTAGAGGCTCCTACGAGCAGTACTTC
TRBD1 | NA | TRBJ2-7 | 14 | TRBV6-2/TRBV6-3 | CASSFATGAYEQYF | TGTGCCAGCAGTTTTGCAACAGGGGCCTACGAGCAGTACTTC
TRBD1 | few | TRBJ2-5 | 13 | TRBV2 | CASSGTGGETQYF | TGTGCCAGCAGCGGGACAGGGGGAGAGACCCAGTACTTC
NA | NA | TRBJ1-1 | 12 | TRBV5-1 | CASSLELGRAFF | TGCGCCAGCAGCTTGGAGTTGGGGAGAGCTTTCTTT
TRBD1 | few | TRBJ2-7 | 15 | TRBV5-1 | CASSAGQGEVNEQYF | TGCGCCAGCAGCGCTGGACAGGGGGAGGTCAACGAGCAGTACTTC
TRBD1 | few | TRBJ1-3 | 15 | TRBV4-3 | CASSQGGTAGNTIYF | TGCGCCAGCAGCCAAGGGGGGACAGCGGGAAACACCATATATTTT
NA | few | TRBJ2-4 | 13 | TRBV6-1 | CASSPSGGNIQYF | TGTGCCAGCAGTCCATCTGGAGGCAACATTCAGTACTTC
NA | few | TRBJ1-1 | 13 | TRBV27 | CASGPTGGTEAFF | TGTGCCAGCGGACCCACAGGAGGCACTGAAGCTTTCTTT
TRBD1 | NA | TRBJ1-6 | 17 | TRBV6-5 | CASSYGTGVAGNSPLHF | TGTGCCAGCAGTTACGGGACAGGGGTTGCAGGAAATTCACCCCTCCACTTT
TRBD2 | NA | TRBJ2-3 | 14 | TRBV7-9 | CASSWEGFTDTQYF | TGTGCCAGCAGCTGGGAGGGGTTCACAGATACGCAGTATTTT
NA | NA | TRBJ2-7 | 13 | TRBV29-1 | CSVRVGDTYEQYF | TGCAGCGTTCGCGTGGGTGACACCTACGAGCAGTACTTC
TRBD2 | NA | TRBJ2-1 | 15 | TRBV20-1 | CSATGTSGRYNEQFF | TGCAGTGCTACCGGGACTAGCGGGCGATACAATGAGCAGTTCTTC
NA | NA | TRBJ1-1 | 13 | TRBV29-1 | CSVVRGGNTEAFF | TGCAGCGTTGTGAGGGGGGGGAACACTGAAGCTTTCTTT
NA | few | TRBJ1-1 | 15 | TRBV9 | CASSVEVGADTEAFF | TGTGCCAGCAGCGTAGAAGTGGGGGCTGACACTGAAGCTTTCTTT
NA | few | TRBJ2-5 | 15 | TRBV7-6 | CASSSRHRGQETQYF | TGTGCCAGCAGCTCAAGGCATCGGGGCCAAGAGACCCAGTACTTC
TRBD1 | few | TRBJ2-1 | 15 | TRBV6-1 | CASRGQGVGDNEQFF | TGTGCCAGCAGGGGACAGGGGGTGGGCGACAATGAGCAGTTCTTC
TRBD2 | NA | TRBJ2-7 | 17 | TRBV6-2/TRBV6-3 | CASSYSRARGAAYEQYF | TGTGCCAGCAGTTACTCGAGAGCGCGGGGGGCCGCCTACGAGCAGTACTTC
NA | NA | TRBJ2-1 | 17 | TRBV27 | CASSLSTAGRQTNEQFF | TGTGCCAGCAGTTTATCGACCGCGGGACGGCAGACAAATGAGCAGTTCTTC
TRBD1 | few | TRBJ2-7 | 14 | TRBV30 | CAWSVGDRGYEQYF | TGTGCCTGGAGTGTTGGGGACAGGGGTTACGAGCAGTACTTC
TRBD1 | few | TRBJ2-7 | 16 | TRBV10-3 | CAISELQRQGVHEQYF | TGTGCCATCAGTGAGTTGCAGAGACAGGGGGTCCACGAGCAGTACTTC